What follows is one T cell receptor beta chain and its context. Produced via immunoSEQ multiplex PCR; TCRdb's table is partial and in-frame only. Among about 19,000 clones, 80% to 90% were seen once, and the ten largest hold 5% to 6.5%. Germline CDR1 is MNHEY and CDR2 is SMNVEV (reference sequence). V lost 6 bases and J lost 4; bases outside the gene matches: 10. The CDR3 totals 15 residues. These data are taken from a study of T cell changes during pregnancy in multiple sclerosis. V is TRBV27 and J is TRBJ2-7; 9 nucleotides line up with TRBD1. Sequenced here: CD8+ T cells from peripheral blood mononuclear cells, sampled after pregnancy. The clonotype was recovered from a female donor in good health, enrolled as a control in a pregnancy study. Written as DNA, the CDR3 is TGTGCCAGCAGCCCCGGACAGGGGATGAAATACGAGCAGTACTTC. Amino acid sequence: CASSPGQGMKYEQYF.